What follows are 14 T cell receptor beta chains derived from one specimen sequenced in a study of cytomegalovirus exposure and HLA in healthy donors. It was with 60 Vbeta and 13 Jbeta primers that the PCR ran. Only in-frame clones appear in the TCRdb table, and some are missing; sequencing was by immunoSEQ multiplex PCR. The sample lists roughly 160,000 clones, roughly 82% seen once, with about 11% in the top ten. Input material: PBMCs. The receptors derive from a man between 45 and 60 years old in good health and CMV-seropositive.

The gene calls are TRBV5-1 and TRBJ2-5, with a weak D call TRBD1 (6 bases). This CDR3 region has 17 residues. Germline CDR1 reads SGHRS; CDR2 reads YFSETQ. The germline V and J ends were trimmed by 7 bases and 5 bases, with 27 bases remaining between them. CDR3 amino acids: CASSGWDTPTRSETQYF. CDR3 nucleotide sequence: TGCGCCAGCTCTGGCTGGGACACACCGACGAGGTCGGAGACCCAGTACTTC.

V and J are TRBV6-1 and TRBJ2-3; 11 bases line up with TRBD2. The CDR3 consists of 15 residues. V dropped 6 bases and J dropped 6; count of bases not matched to a gene: 8. CDR1 is MNHNS, CDR2 SASEGT, per germline. CDR3 nucleotides: TGTGCCAGCAGAGGGACTAGCGGAACCTTTGATACGCAGTATTTT. As protein: CASRGTSGTFDTQYF.

The chain employs TRBV11-2 and TRBJ1-4; 7 bases fit TRBD1. The germline V gene has CDR1 SGHAT and CDR2 FQNNGV. Losses at the gene ends were 5 bases for V and 8 bases for J; bases not matched to a gene: 11. The CDR3 extends over 15 amino acids. The CDR3 loop reads CASSTIQGTPEKLFF. DNA for the CDR3: TGTGCCAGCAGCACAATACAGGGGACCCCGGAAAAACTGTTTTTT.

The gene calls are TRBV2 and TRBJ1-5; perhaps TRBD1 as D (5 bases). CDR1 SNHLY and CDR2 FYNNEI come from the germline V gene. The germline V and J ends were trimmed by 3 bases and 7 bases, with 10 bases remaining between them. This CDR3 comprises 13 residues. The CDR3 bases are TGTGCCAGCAGTGACTCAGGGCCCCAGCCCCAGCATTTT. It encodes CASSDSGPQPQHF.

This clone has just a few counts. The V call is TRBV7-3, the J call TRBJ2-1, with D possibly TRBD1 on 6 matching bases. V gave up 0 bases and J gave up 2 bases, with 8 bases separating them. The germline gives CDR1 SGHTA, CDR2 FQGTGA. The CDR3 consists of 15 residues. CDR3 protein: CASSLTQGPYNEQFF. CDR3 nucleotides: TGTGCCAGCAGCTTAACCCAGGGGCCCTACAATGAGCAGTTCTTC.

CDR3 DNA: TGTGCCAGCAGTTCCCCCCGCAGCGGGAGCACAGATACGCAGTATTTT. It yields the protein CASSSPRSGSTDTQYF. This rearrangement joins TRBV28 to TRBJ2-3, with a tentative D call TRBD2 (6 bases). The V end was cut by 4 bases, the J end by 0 bases, with 14 bases between. Per the germline V gene, CDR1 is MDHEN and CDR2 is SYDVKM. CDR3 length: 16 amino acids.

The chain employs TRBV28 and TRBJ1-6, with 9 bases that match TRBD1. CDR1 and CDR2 from the germline V gene are MDHEN and SYDVKM. The CDR3 runs 15 residues. Losses at the gene ends were 2 bases for V and 7 bases for J; bases not matched to a gene: 3. The DNA for the CDR3 is TGTGCCAGCAGTTTAGGGACAGGGTGGAATTCACCCCTCCACTTT. Translated, it gives CASSLGTGWNSPLHF.

V gene TRBV15 combines with J gene TRBJ2-2; D remains unclear. The CDR3 covers 14 residues. Germline V CDR1 and CDR2: LNHNV, YYDKDF (reference sequence). The germline V and J ends were trimmed by 0 bases and 7 bases, with 9 bases remaining between them. This CDR3 is CATSRDLNSGELFF. In nucleotides, the CDR3 is TGTGCCACCAGCAGAGATCTCAATAGCGGGGAGCTGTTTTTT.

This rearrangement joins TRBV6-6 to TRBJ1-2; 7 nucleotides agree with TRBD1. The CDR3 spans 13 residues. Trimming at V came to 6 bases and at J to 0 bases, leaving 1 base not matched to a gene. Germline-derived CDR1 and CDR2 are MNHNY and SVGAGI (reference sequence). This CDR3 reads CASRGTANYGYTF. CDR3 nucleotides: TGTGCCAGCAGGGGGACAGCTAACTATGGCTACACCTTC.

The chain uses TRBV29-1 and TRBJ2-7; TRBD2 matches 11 bases. This CDR3 is 13 amino acids long. The ends lost 1 base at V and 4 bases at J; junction bases unmatched: 0. The germline gives CDR1 SQVTM, CDR2 ANQGSEA. CDR3 residues: CSVEASGRYEQYF. DNA for the CDR3: TGCAGCGTTGAAGCTAGCGGGAGGTACGAGCAGTACTTC.

This sequence joins TRBV9 and TRBJ2-1, with D possibly being TRBD2 (6 bases). Germline CDR1 is SGDLS and CDR2 is YYNGEE. Trimming pared 4 bases from V and 1 base from J, leaving 12 bases between. This CDR3 comprises 15 residues. CDR3 sequence reads: CASSTGGGSYNEQFF. DNA of the CDR3: TGTGCCAGCAGCACTGGCGGAGGGTCCTACAATGAGCAGTTCTTC.

V gene TRBV5-1 combines with J gene TRBJ2-3; D uncertain. Germline V lookup: CDR1 SGHRS, CDR2 YFSETQ. The ends were cut back, 5 bases at V and 1 base at J, with 11 bases in the middle. The CDR3 spans 14 residues. CDR3: CASRPLGGTDTQYF. DNA for the CDR3: TGCGCCAGCAGGCCCCTGGGCGGCACAGATACGCAGTATTTT.

V is TRBV30 and J is TRBJ2-6; D gene unclear. CDR1 GTSNPN and CDR2 SVGIG come from the germline V gene (reference sequence). CDR3 length: 16 residues. V lost 0 bases and J 0 bases, leaving 9 bases between the germline ends. The CDR3 reads CAWSVTFDSGANVLTF. The DNA of the CDR3 is TGTGCCTGGAGTGTAACATTTGACTCTGGGGCCAACGTCCTGACTTTC.

The chain uses TRBV2 and TRBJ2-7; unclear D gene. V was trimmed by 7 bases and J by 6 bases, leaving 16 bases between them. This CDR3 region has 13 residues. Germline V gene sequence: CDR1 SNHLY, CDR2 FYNNEI. The CDR3 nucleotides read TGTGCCAGCAACGACCCCGGAGTAGCCGAGCAGTACTTC. Amino acid sequence: CASNDPGVAEQYF. Full variable domain (rest looked up from reference TRBV2 and TRBJ2-7): EPEVTQTPSHQVTQMGQEVILRCVPISNHLYFYWYRQILGQKVEFLVSFYNNEISEKSEIFDDQFSVERPDGSNFTLKIRSTKLEDSAMYFCASNDPGVAEQYFGPGTRLTVT.